A single TCR beta chain is shown here with its context. Specified time point: patch test 1, 2 weeks after DPC sensitization. Sample treatment: therapeutic diphenylcyclopropenone sensitization with weekly scalp DPC. This entry comes from a study of human T cells and chemical hapten exposure. TCRdb independently ran MiXCR on the RACE reads; one entry per CDR3 protein. Here the sample spans fewer than 200,000 distinct CDR3 sequences, 20% to 25% being singletons. The V and J ends lost 2 bases and 4 bases respectively, with 20 bases between them. Germline V gives CDR1 SEHNR, CDR2 FQNEAQ (reference sequence). This CDR3 has 17 residues.

The sample in question was whole blood, obtained in connection with sensitization to the hapten diphenylcyclopropenone (DPC). The TCR sequence derives from a woman between 45 and 65 years old with alopecia areata. Some clones in this sample may be carry-over from other donors' samples. V and J are TRBV7-9 and TRBJ1-1, with D possibly TRBD1 on 5 matching bases. The CDR3 protein is CASSLYPRGRYTTEAFF. The DNA for the CDR3 is TGTGCCAGCAGCTTATATCCCCGGGGCCGATACACCACTGAAGCTTTCTTT.